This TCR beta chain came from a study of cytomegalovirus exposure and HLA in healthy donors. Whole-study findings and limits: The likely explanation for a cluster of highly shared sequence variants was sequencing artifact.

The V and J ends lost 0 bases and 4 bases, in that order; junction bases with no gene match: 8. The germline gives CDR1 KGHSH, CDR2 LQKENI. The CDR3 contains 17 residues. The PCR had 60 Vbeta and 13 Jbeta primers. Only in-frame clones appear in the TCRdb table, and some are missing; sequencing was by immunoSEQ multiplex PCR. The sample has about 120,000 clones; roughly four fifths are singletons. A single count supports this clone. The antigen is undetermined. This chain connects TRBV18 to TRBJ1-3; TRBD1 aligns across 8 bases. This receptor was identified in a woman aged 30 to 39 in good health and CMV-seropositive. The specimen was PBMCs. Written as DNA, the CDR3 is TGTGCCAGCTCACCACCGAAGGGACAGGCGGTCGGAAACACCATATATTTT. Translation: CASSPPKGQAVGNTIYF.